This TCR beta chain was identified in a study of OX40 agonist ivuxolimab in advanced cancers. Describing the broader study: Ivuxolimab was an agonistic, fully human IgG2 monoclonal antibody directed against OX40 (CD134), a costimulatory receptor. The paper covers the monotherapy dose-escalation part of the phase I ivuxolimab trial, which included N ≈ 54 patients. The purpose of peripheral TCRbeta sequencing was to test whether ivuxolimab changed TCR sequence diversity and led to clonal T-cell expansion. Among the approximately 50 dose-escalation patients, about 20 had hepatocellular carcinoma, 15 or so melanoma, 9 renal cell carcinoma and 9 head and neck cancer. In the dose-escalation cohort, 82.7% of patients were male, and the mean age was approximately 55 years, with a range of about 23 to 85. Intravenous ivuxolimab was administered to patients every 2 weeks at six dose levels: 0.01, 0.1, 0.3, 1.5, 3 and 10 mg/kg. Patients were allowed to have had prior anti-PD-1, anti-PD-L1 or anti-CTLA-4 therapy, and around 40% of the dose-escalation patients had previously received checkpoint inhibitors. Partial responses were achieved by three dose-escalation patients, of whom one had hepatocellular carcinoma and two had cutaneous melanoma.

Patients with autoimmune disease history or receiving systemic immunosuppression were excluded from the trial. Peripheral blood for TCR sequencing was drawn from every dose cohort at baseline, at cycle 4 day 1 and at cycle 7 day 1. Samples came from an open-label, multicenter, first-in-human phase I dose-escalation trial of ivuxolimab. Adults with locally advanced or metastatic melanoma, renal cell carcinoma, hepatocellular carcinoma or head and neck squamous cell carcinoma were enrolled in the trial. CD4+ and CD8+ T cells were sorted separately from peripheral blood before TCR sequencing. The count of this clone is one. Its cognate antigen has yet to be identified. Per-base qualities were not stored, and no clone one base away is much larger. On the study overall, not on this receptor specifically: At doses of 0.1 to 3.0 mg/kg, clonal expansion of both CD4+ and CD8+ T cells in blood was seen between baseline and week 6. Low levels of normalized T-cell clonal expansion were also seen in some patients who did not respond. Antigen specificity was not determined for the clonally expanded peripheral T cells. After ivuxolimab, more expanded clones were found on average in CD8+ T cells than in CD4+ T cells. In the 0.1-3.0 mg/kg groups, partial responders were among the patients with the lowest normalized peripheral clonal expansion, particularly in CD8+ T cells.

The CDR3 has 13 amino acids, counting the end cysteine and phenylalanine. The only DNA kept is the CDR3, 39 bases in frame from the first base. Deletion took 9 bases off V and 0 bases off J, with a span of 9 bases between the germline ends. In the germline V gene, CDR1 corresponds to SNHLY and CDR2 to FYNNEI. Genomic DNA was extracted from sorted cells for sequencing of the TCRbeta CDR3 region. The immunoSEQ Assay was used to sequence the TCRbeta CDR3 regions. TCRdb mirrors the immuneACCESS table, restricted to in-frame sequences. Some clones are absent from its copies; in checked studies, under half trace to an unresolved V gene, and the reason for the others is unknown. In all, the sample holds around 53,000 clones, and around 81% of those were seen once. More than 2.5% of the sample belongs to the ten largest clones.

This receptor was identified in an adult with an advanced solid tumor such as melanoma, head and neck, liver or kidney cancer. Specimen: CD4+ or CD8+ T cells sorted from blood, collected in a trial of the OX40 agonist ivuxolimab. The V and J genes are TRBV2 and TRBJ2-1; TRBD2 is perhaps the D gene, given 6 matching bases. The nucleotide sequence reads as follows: TGTGCCAGTGACGGGAGCTCCTACAATGAGCAGTTCTTC. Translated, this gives CASDGSSYNEQFF.